Below are 24 T cell receptor beta chains sequenced from a single sample in a study of beta chain features in type 1 diabetes. Points from the study as a whole: Among patients with Type 1 diabetes, TCRB CDR3s were moderately but significantly shorter in every one of the four CD4+ subsets.

The antigens for these receptors are not known. Of the isolated RNA, all was reverse transcribed, and so the sequenced material was expressed TCRB transcripts. Produced via immunoSEQ multiplex PCR; TCRdb's table is partial and in-frame only. Seen here are about 340,000 clones, approximately 9.9% observed once, and the top ten hold around 1%. The sample consisted of central memory CD4+ T cells from blood. These TCRs come from a man aged 25 to 40 with type 1 diabetes.

This clone was detected only a few times. The gene calls are TRBV28 and TRBJ2-7, with TRBD2 matching 9 bases. This CDR3 is 15 amino acids long. Germline V gene data show CDR1 as MDHEN and CDR2 as SYDVKM. V lost 3 bases and J lost 2; bases outside the gene matches: 5. CDR3 residues: CASSFSTSGTYEQYF. In DNA form, the CDR3 reads TGTGCCAGCAGTTTCTCGACTAGCGGCACCTACGAGCAGTACTTC.

The gene calls are TRBV7-2 and TRBJ2-7, with D possibly being TRBD2 (6 bases). The CDR3 has 16 residues. CDR1 is SGHTA, CDR2 FQGNSA, per germline. Trimming stripped 0 bases from V and 2 bases from J, with 14 bases between. CDR3 nucleotide sequence: TGTGCCAGCAGCTTAGCCACGGGACTGCTGCCCTACGAGCAGTACTTC. Translating gives CASSLATGLLPYEQYF.

This rearrangement joins TRBV29-1 to TRBJ1-3; a weak D match, TRBD1 (6 bases). Looked up from germline, CDR1 is SQVTM and CDR2 is ANQGSEA. The CDR3 extends over 13 amino acids. The V end lost 6 bases, the J end lost 0 bases, and 9 bases lay between the germline ends. This chain's CDR3 is CSVRGNSGNTIYF. CDR3 DNA sequence: TGCAGCGTAAGGGGGAACTCTGGAAACACCATATATTTT.

For the CDR3, the DNA is TGTGCCAGCAGCCCCAGACAGGGATCCCACTCTGGGGCCAACGTCCTGACTTTC. Protein: CASSPRQGSHSGANVLTF. The genes are TRBV5-6 and TRBJ2-6; 7 bases line up with TRBD1. V lost 4 bases and J lost 0; bases outside the gene matches: 10. The CDR3 contains 18 residues. The germline CDR1 and CDR2 sequences are SGHDT and YYEEEE.

The V gene is TRBV10-3, the J gene TRBJ2-3; 7 nucleotides match TRBD2. The CDR3 contains 14 residues. Germline V lookup: CDR1 ENHRY, CDR2 SYGVKD. Trimming took 8 bases from V and 2 from J; bases not matched to a gene: 7. CDR3 nucleotide sequence: TGTGCCATCCAACTCAGCGGGGACACAGATACGCAGTATTTT. This encodes CAIQLSGDTDTQYF.

V is TRBV11-2 and J is TRBJ1-6; maybe TRBD1 (6 bases). CDR3 length: 16 residues. Trimming removed 2 bases from V and 10 bases from J, with 18 bases in between. Germline assignment: CDR1 SGHAT and CDR2 FQNNGV. The CDR3 sequence: CASSLSTGARGSPLHF. CDR3 DNA: TGTGCCAGCAGCTTAAGCACGGGGGCCAGGGGATCACCCCTCCACTTT.

V gene TRBV9 combines with J gene TRBJ1-1; 9 bases align to TRBD1. Germline trimming cut 2 bases from V and 4 bases from J; bases unmatched to any gene: 0. The CDR3 extends over 13 amino acids. The V gene's germline CDR1 is SGDLS and CDR2 YYNGEE. The CDR3 is CASSVTGGTEAFF. The CDR3 coding sequence is TGTGCCAGCAGCGTGACAGGGGGCACTGAAGCTTTCTTT.

V is TRBV4-3 and J is TRBJ1-6, with D unclear. The CDR3 runs to 19 residues. V shed 2 bases and J shed 0 bases, with 17 bases lying between them. Looked up from germline, CDR1 is LGHNA and CDR2 is YSLEER. The CDR3 coding sequence is TGCGCCAGCAGCCAAAGGCGCTTAAGCGAAAGCTCCTATAATTCACCCCTCCACTTT. This gives the protein CASSQRRLSESSYNSPLHF.

The chain employs TRBV5-1 and TRBJ1-2; D unclear. The germline V gene encodes CDR1 SGHRS and CDR2 YFSETQ. The V and J ends lost 2 bases and 2 bases respectively, with 10 bases between them. The CDR3 loop spans 14 amino acids. CDR3 DNA sequence: TGCGCCAGCAGCTTAAGGACGGAGAACTATGGCTACACCTTC. As protein: CASSLRTENYGYTF.

This clone was seen many times. V gene TRBV7-9 combines with J gene TRBJ1-6; no clear D gene. The V gene's germline CDR1 is SEHNR and CDR2 FQNEAQ (reference sequence). The V end was cut by 3 bases, the J end by 8 bases, with 11 bases between. CDR3 size: 14 residues. CDR3 loop: CASSFGQKDSPLHF. As DNA, the CDR3 is TGTGCCAGCAGCTTCGGGCAGAAGGATTCACCCCTCCACTTT.

This clone showed up many times. The rearrangement uses TRBV29-1 and TRBJ1-1; D unresolved. Trimming cost V 6 bases and J 0 bases, with 11 bases left between them. The CDR3 consists of 13 residues. Germline values: CDR1 SQVTM, CDR2 ANQGSEA. The DNA for the CDR3 is TGCAGCGTATCGTACAGAGTGAACACTGAAGCTTTCTTT. Amino acid sequence: CSVSYRVNTEAFF.

As regards this clone: At one end, the junction sequence differs from germline, possibly due to a read error. This rearrangement joins TRBV7-7 to TRBJ2-5; D call uncertain. Germline CDR1 SSHAT, CDR2 FNYEAQ (reference sequence). This CDR3 is 13 amino acids long. CDR3 sequence (DNA): TGTGCTAGCAGCCCCTTCATCGGTGAGACCCAGTACTTC. Its protein is CASSPFIGETQYF.

This clone was seen more than once but under ten times. V is TRBV5-8 and J is TRBJ1-5; D remains ambiguous. This CDR3 is built from 14 residues. Trimming removed 4 bases at V and 0 bases at J, with 8 bases between. Germline CDR1 reads SGHTS; CDR2 reads YDEGEE. CDR3 bases: TGTGCCAGCAGCCCTAGAGGTAGCAATCAGCCCCAGCATTTT. Translated, it gives CASSPRGSNQPQHF.

This chain uses TRBV9 with TRBJ2-3, with D unclear. This CDR3 has 16 amino acids. Trimming took off 2 bases at V and 6 bases at J, with 19 bases between the two ends. CDR1 and CDR2 from the germline V gene are SGDLS and YYNGEE. CDR3 coding DNA: TGTGCCAGCAGCGTGAGTAGGTCCAAATCGTCGGATACGCAGTATTTT. It specifies CASSVSRSKSSDTQYF.

This chain's CDR3 is CASSPPTGRETQYF. The DNA for the CDR3 is TGTGCCAGCTCACCGCCGACAGGAAGAGAGACCCAGTACTTC. The rearrangement links TRBV18 to TRBJ2-5; D may be TRBD1 (6 bases). Germline CDR1 is KGHSH and CDR2 is LQKENI. V lost 3 bases and J lost 4, with 12 bases in between. There are 14 residues in the CDR3.

CDR3 sequence (DNA): TGCAGCGTTGAAAGGGACAGTTCTTTAGGGGGGGAGACCCAGTACTTC. Residues: CSVERDSSLGGETQYF. V usage is TRBV29-1 and J usage is TRBJ2-5; possible D gene TRBD1, 7 bases. Trimming removed 2 bases from V and 5 bases from J, with 21 bases in between. Germline-derived CDR1 and CDR2 are SQVTM and ANQGSEA. This CDR3 has 16 residues.

The chain has TRBV7-2 and TRBJ2-2; a weak D match, TRBD1 (6 bases). This CDR3 region has 13 residues. V was cut by 4 bases and J by 7 bases, with 10 bases left in between. Germline V gives CDR1 SGHTA, CDR2 FQGNSA. The CDR3 is CASSSRQDGELFF. The DNA for the CDR3 is TGTGCCAGCAGCTCTCGACAGGACGGGGAGCTGTTTTTT.

The V call is TRBV10-3, the J call TRBJ2-5, with D perhaps matching TRBD1 (6 bases). Germline CDR1 and CDR2: ENHRY and SYGVKD. V was cut by 2 bases and J by 2 bases, with 15 bases left in between. The length of the CDR3 is 16 residues. Here the CDR3 DNA reads TGTGCCATCAGTGAGACCCTAGGACAGTTACAAGAGACCCAGTACTTC. Translated, it gives CAISETLGQLQETQYF.

The chain is built from TRBV6-6 and TRBJ1-5; tentatively, D is TRBD1 (5 bases). This CDR3 is 13 amino acids long. Germline CDR1 MNHNY, CDR2 SVGAGI (reference sequence). V was clipped by 7 bases and J by 1 base, with 8 bases between them. The CDR3 nucleotides read TGTGCCAGCAAGGACACAAGCAATCAGCCCCAGCATTTT. Protein sequence: CASKDTSNQPQHF.

This clone was found a few times. The V call is TRBV28, the J call TRBJ1-2; D is unresolved. The V gene's germline CDR1 is MDHEN and CDR2 SYDVKM. The CDR3 is 17 amino acids. V lost 6 bases and J 5 bases, leaving 25 bases between the germline ends. The CDR3 DNA follows: TGTGCCAGCAGCACCCCCTTTGGGGTTAACGGAAGATATGGCTACACCTTC. As protein: CASSTPFGVNGRYGYTF.

The table lists this clone with a few counts. Other DNA sequences in this specimen translate into the identical CDR3. The rearrangement joins TRBV2 to TRBJ2-3; 10 bases align to TRBD1. The CDR3 extends over 15 amino acids. Losses at the gene ends were 4 bases for V and 2 bases for J; bases not matched to a gene: 3. CDR1 SNHLY and CDR2 FYNNEI come from the germline V gene. As DNA, the CDR3 is TGTGCCAGCAGTGGGGACAGGGGCCCCACAGATACGCAGTATTTT. Encoded protein: CASSGDRGPTDTQYF.

The table lists this clone with many counts. The chain is built from TRBV7-8 and TRBJ2-6, with D possibly TRBD2 on 6 matching bases. Germline CDR1 is SGHVS and CDR2 is FQNEAQ. The CDR3 runs 14 residues. V lost 7 bases, J lost 12 bases, and 19 bases lay in between. The CDR3 sequence: CASNPGTAGPVLTF. DNA of the CDR3: TGTGCCAGCAACCCGGGGACGGCGGGGCCCGTCCTGACTTTC.

This clone has more than one count but fewer than ten. CDR3 coding DNA: TGTGCCAGCTCACCGCAGGGAGAAGGCAATCAGCCCCAGCATTTT. Its translation is CASSPQGEGNQPQHF. The chain joins TRBV18 to TRBJ1-5, with D maybe TRBD1 (5 bases). Germline V gene sequence: CDR1 KGHSH, CDR2 LQKENI. There are 15 residues in the CDR3. V was pared by 3 bases and J by 2 bases, with 11 bases between. Supplemented by reference TRBV18 and TRBJ1-5, the full variable domain reads NAGVMQNPRHLVRRRGQEARLRCSPMKGHSHVYWYRQLPEEGLKFMVYLQKENIIDESGMPKERFSAEFPKEGPSILRIQQVVRGDSAAYFCASSPQGEGNQPQHFGDGTRLSIL.

This clone has a count of ten or more. The CDR3 nucleotides read TGTGCCGGCTCTACCCTGGGTGACACTGAAGCTTTCTTT. Encoded protein: CAGSTLGDTEAFF. V is TRBV6-1 and J is TRBJ1-1; no clear D. CDR1 is MNHNS and CDR2 is SASEGT in the germline V gene. Trimming cost V 11 bases and J 3 bases, with 16 bases left between them. The CDR3 length is 13 residues.